The clone carrying this T cell receptor beta chain occurred many times. Its antigen remains unidentified. This entry comes from a study of Graves' ophthalmopathy and Graves' hyperthyroidism. Notes on the study in general: A classifier, a 13-signature model, separated ophthalmopathy from stable hyperthyroidism with more than 85% sensitivity and roughly 80% specificity.

The CDR3 is 14 amino acids. V was pared by 4 bases and J by 8 bases, with 15 bases between. CDR1 is MNHNS, CDR2 SASEGT, per germline. RNA transcripts were the source from which TCR beta CDR3 regions were amplified. HTBI-primed RT-PCR formed the first round, and a multiplex PCR formed the second. TCRdb itself ran the multiplex PCR reads through MiXCR, one entry per CDR3 protein. The sample lists roughly 400,000 distinct CDR3 sequences; about 15% were seen once. The sample consisted of peripheral blood. The source of this sequence is an adult woman with stable Graves' hyperthyroidism. This chain joins TRBV6-1 and TRBJ2-4; TRBD1 is a possible D gene (6 bases). CDR3 protein: CASSVGTIVDIQYF. The CDR3 DNA sequence: TGTGCCAGCAGTGTAGGGACAATCGTAGACATTCAGTACTTC.